These 32 T cell receptor beta chains were all obtained from the same sample, sequenced in a study of T cell responses to AZD1222 COVID-19 vaccine. Profiling relied on immunoSEQ multiplex PCR, and the TCRdb table lists in-frame clones only, not all of them. The data show 150,000 to 170,000 clones, 90% seen once. The starting material was peripheral blood, obtained on day 0 of AZD1222 vaccination. These receptors were taken from an adult in good health.

The chain joins TRBV14 to TRBJ2-7; D is unresolved. CDR3 length: 13 residues. V was pared by 1 base and J by 4 bases, with 8 bases between. The germline V gene has CDR1 SGHDN and CDR2 FVKESK. Here the CDR3 reads CASSQAGRYEQYF. CDR3 nucleotides: TGTGCCAGCAGCCAAGCCGGGCGGTACGAGCAGTACTTC.

This clone occurred a few times. This chain connects TRBV6-2 or TRBV6-3 to TRBJ1-2; D uncertain. The V gene's germline CDR1 is MNHEY and CDR2 SVGEGT. This CDR3 region has 14 residues. Trimming cost V 6 bases and J 1 base, with 12 bases left between them. The chain's CDR3 is CASSDRSGNYGYTF. In DNA form, the CDR3 reads TGTGCCAGCAGCGATAGGAGTGGTAACTATGGCTACACCTTC.

The gene calls are TRBV6-2 or TRBV6-3 and TRBJ2-5; maybe TRBD1 (6 bases). Germline V gene lookup returns CDR1 MNHEY and CDR2 SVGEGT. Trimming took off 6 bases at V and 5 bases at J, with 28 bases between the two ends. The CDR3 runs to 18 residues. This CDR3 reads CASSEGTFRDQRGETQYF. For the CDR3, the DNA is TGTGCCAGCAGCGAAGGGACATTCCGGGACCAAAGAGGGGAGACCCAGTACTTC.

A few counts support this clone. This chain joins TRBV4-3 and TRBJ2-2; D not resolved. CDR3 length equals 16 residues. CDR1 is LGHNA and CDR2 is YSLEER in the germline V gene. Trimming pared 0 bases from V and 0 bases from J, leaving 8 bases between. CDR3 DNA sequence: TGCGCCAGCAGCCAAGATAGGTCATCGAACACCGGGGAGCTGTTTTTT. Residues: CASSQDRSSNTGELFF.

This sequence joins TRBV29-1 and TRBJ1-1; the D is unclear. CDR3 length: 13 residues. V was cut by 7 bases and J by 4 bases, with 16 bases left in between. Germline lookup yields CDR1 SQVTM and CDR2 ANQGSEA. The CDR3 here is CSGIPRRGTEAFF. For the CDR3, the DNA is TGCAGCGGGATACCCCGACGAGGCACTGAAGCTTTCTTT.

This rearrangement joins TRBV5-1 to TRBJ2-2; D is unresolved. The V gene's germline CDR1 is SGHRS and CDR2 YFSETQ. Trimming removed 6 bases at V and 0 bases at J, with 9 bases between. This CDR3 is 14 amino acids long. The CDR3 region is CASTSTPNTGELFF. Written as DNA, the CDR3 is TGCGCCAGCACCTCGACACCGAACACCGGGGAGCTGTTTTTT. The whole variable domain, remainder taken from reference TRBV5-1 and TRBJ2-2, is KAGVTQTPRYLIKTRGQQVTLSCSPISGHRSVSWYQQTPGQGLQFLFEYFSETQRNKGNFPGRFSGRQFSNSRSEMNVSTLELGDSALYLCASTSTPNTGELFFGEGSRLTVL.

J is TRBJ2-1 and V is TRBV19; tentative D call: TRBD1 (6 bases). Trimming pared 3 bases from V and 9 bases from J, leaving 15 bases between. Germline V lookup: CDR1 LNHDA, CDR2 SQIVND (reference sequence). This CDR3 has 14 amino acids. Written as DNA, the CDR3 is TGTGCCAGTAGTATCACCAGGGGACGGGTTGAGCAGTTCTTC. Translation gives CASSITRGRVEQFF.

A single count supports this clone. This chain uses TRBV6-5 with TRBJ1-1; tentative D call: TRBD1 (5 bases). The CDR3 loop spans 12 amino acids. The germline CDR1 and CDR2 sequences are MNHEY and SVGAGI. Trimming stripped 6 bases from V and 4 bases from J, with 9 bases between. The CDR3 loop is CASRSGPTEAFF. The CDR3 DNA is TGTGCCAGCAGATCAGGGCCCACTGAAGCTTTCTTT.

Note on this clone: Other DNA sequences in the sample encode the same CDR3. The chain couples TRBV29-1 to TRBJ2-3, with 13 bases aligning to TRBD2. The CDR3 spans 13 residues. V dropped 6 bases and J dropped 4; count of bases not matched to a gene: 1. Germline CDR1 is SQVTM and CDR2 is ANQGSEA. The CDR3 coding sequence is TGCAGCGTGGGGACTAGCGGGGCAGATACGCAGTATTTT. Translated, it gives CSVGTSGADTQYF.

This chain links TRBV19 with TRBJ1-1; no reliable D call. The V end lost 3 bases, the J end lost 3 bases, and 8 bases lay between the germline ends. The CDR3 extends over 13 amino acids. The germline CDR1 and CDR2 sequences are LNHDA and SQIVND (reference sequence). This CDR3 reads CASSISRDTEAFF. CDR3 in DNA: TGTGCCAGTAGTATCAGTCGGGACACTGAAGCTTTCTTT.

This chain links TRBV13 with TRBJ1-1, with a tentative D call TRBD1 (6 bases). The CDR3 extends over 14 amino acids. Germline CDR1 is PRHDT and CDR2 is FYEKMQ (reference sequence). The V end was cut by 1 base, the J end by 1 base, with 7 bases between. For the CDR3, the DNA is TGTGCCAGCAGCTTAGCAGGGGCGAACACTGAAGCTTTCTTT. It encodes CASSLAGANTEAFF.

V usage is TRBV3-1 (or the pseudogene TRBV3-2) and J usage is TRBJ1-6, with D unclear. V lost 6 bases to trimming and J lost 10 bases, with 19 bases between them. This CDR3 spans 15 amino acids. Germline V CDR1 and CDR2: LGHDT, YNNKEL (reference sequence). CDR3 loop: CASSRSSSSESPLHF. CDR3 nucleotides: TGTGCCAGCAGTCGGAGTAGTTCCTCAGAATCACCCCTCCACTTT.

The chain employs TRBV29-1 and TRBJ2-5; D is unclear. Germline V lookup: CDR1 SQVTM, CDR2 ANQGSEA. V lost 2 bases and J lost 0, with 4 bases in between. The CDR3 spans 12 residues. The CDR3 loop is CSVESHQETQYF. DNA for the CDR3: TGCAGCGTTGAATCTCACCAAGAGACCCAGTACTTC.

The chain joins TRBV9 to TRBJ2-5; 11 nucleotides align to TRBD1. The germline V gene has CDR1 SGDLS and CDR2 YYNGEE. With V trimmed by 1 base and J by 4 bases, 3 bases remained unmatched. The CDR3 is 15 residues long. CDR3 sequence (DNA): TGTGCCAGCAGCGTACTGGGACAGGGGGGAGAGACCCAGTACTTC. Translation gives CASSVLGQGGETQYF. Looking up the rest from reference TRBV9 and TRBJ2-5 gives the full variable domain: DSGVTQTPKHLITATGQRVTLRCSPRSGDLSVYWYQQSLDQGLQFLIQYYNGEERAKGNILERFSAQQFPDLHSELNLSSLELGDSALYFCASSVLGQGGETQYFGPGTRLLVL.

This chain uses TRBV3-1 (or the pseudogene TRBV3-2) with TRBJ2-1; the match to TRBD2 covers 7 bases. This CDR3 spans 15 amino acids. Trimming took 4 bases from V and 3 from J; bases not matched to a gene: 6. CDR1 is LGHDT, CDR2 YNNKEL, per germline (reference sequence). Here the CDR3 DNA reads TGTGCCAGCAGCCTGACTAGCAGTATCTACAATGAGCAGTTCTTC. It is translated as CASSLTSSIYNEQFF.

In this sample, this clone turned up a few times. The V and J genes are TRBV19 and TRBJ1-1, with 10 bases matching TRBD1. Germline CDR1 and CDR2: LNHDA and SQIVND (reference sequence). V shed 9 bases and J 0 bases; nucleotides not matched to a gene: 10. This CDR3 has 16 amino acids. Here the CDR3 reads CASGDRGIGMNTEAFF. The CDR3 coding sequence is TGTGCCAGCGGGGACAGGGGTATCGGTATGAACACTGAAGCTTTCTTT.

This chain links TRBV12-5 with TRBJ2-3, with 12 bases lining up with TRBD2. Germline V CDR1 and CDR2: LGHNT, FRNRAP. V dropped 1 base and J dropped 1; count of bases not matched to a gene: 0. This CDR3 contains 16 residues. The CDR3 nucleotides are TGTGCTAGTGGTTTGGGACTAGCGGGGGGCACAGATACGCAGTATTTT. It specifies CASGLGLAGGTDTQYF.

V is TRBV19 and J is TRBJ1-1; D is ambiguous. Between the trimmed V and J ends, which lost 0 bases and 10 bases, there was a span of 15 bases. CDR3 length: 14 amino acids. Germline CDR1 and CDR2: LNHDA and SQIVND (reference sequence). As DNA, the CDR3 is TGTGCCAGTAGTATAGATCTTTCGTCCCCTGGAGCTTTCTTT. Translating gives CASSIDLSSPGAFF.

This chain uses TRBV19 with TRBJ1-4; tentatively, D is TRBD1 (5 bases). Germline-derived CDR1 and CDR2 are LNHDA and SQIVND (reference sequence). Trimming removed 4 bases at V and 6 bases at J, with 15 bases between. CDR3 length equals 15 residues. The CDR3 loop reads CASSKTGTKDEKLFF. In DNA, the CDR3 is TGTGCCAGTAGTAAAACAGGAACGAAGGATGAAAAACTGTTTTTT.

The DNA for the CDR3 is TGCGCCAGCAGCTTCTCGGTGAATGAGCAGTTCTTC. It translates to CASSFSVNEQFF. The chain couples TRBV5-1 to TRBJ2-1; D ambiguous. Germline-derived CDR1 and CDR2 are SGHRS and YFSETQ. V was cut by 2 bases and J by 7 bases, with 7 bases left in between. This CDR3 is 12 amino acids long.

The chain couples TRBV5-1 to TRBJ1-3; 9 nucleotides agree with TRBD1. Unmatched junction bases numbered 5, after V lost 1 base and J lost 0 bases. This CDR3 contains 17 residues. The germline CDR1 and CDR2 sequences are SGHRS and YFSETQ. The CDR3: CASSLPQTGGSGNTIYF. The CDR3 nucleotides are TGCGCCAGCAGCTTGCCCCAGACAGGGGGCTCTGGAAACACCATATATTTT.

The gene calls are TRBV10-3 and TRBJ1-3; the D is unclear. CDR1 and CDR2 (germline): ENHRY, SYGVKD. The V and J ends lost 9 bases and 0 bases respectively, with 12 bases between them. This CDR3 region has 14 residues. This CDR3 is CAMAPRDSGNTIYF. As DNA, the CDR3 is TGTGCCATGGCCCCTCGTGACTCTGGAAACACCATATATTTT.

This chain connects TRBV6-5 to TRBJ2-6, with D perhaps being TRBD1 or TRBD2 (5 bases each). Germline V gene sequence: CDR1 MNHEY, CDR2 SVGAGI. The CDR3 runs 14 residues. V lost 7 bases and J 2 bases, leaving 9 bases between the germline ends. CDR3 region: CASTSRAGANVLTF. The DNA for the CDR3 is TGTGCCAGCACTAGCAGGGCTGGGGCCAACGTCCTGACTTTC.

The chain carries TRBV10-3 and TRBJ1-3, with D uncertain. The CDR3 has 18 residues. Germline-derived CDR1 and CDR2 are ENHRY and SYGVKD. The V end was cut by 0 bases, the J end by 0 bases, with 15 bases between. The CDR3 region has the DNA TGTGCCATCAGTGAGTCAGCCATATGGACTGCCTCTGGAAACACCATATATTTT. It translates to CAISESAIWTASGNTIYF.

This chain links TRBV20-1 with TRBJ1-1; no firm D call. The CDR3 length is 10 residues. Trimming left V 0 bases short and J 10 bases short, with 6 bases between. CDR1 DFQATT and CDR2 SNEGSKA come from the germline V gene (reference sequence). In DNA form, the CDR3 reads TGCAGTGCTAGAGATTCCGTAGCTTTCTTT. Amino acids: CSARDSVAFF.

The chain is built from TRBV3-1 (or the pseudogene TRBV3-2) and TRBJ1-6; D gene ambiguous. The CDR3 sequence is 16 residues long. CDR1 and CDR2 (germline): LGHDT, YNNKEL (reference sequence). The V gene lost 0 bases and the J gene lost 6 bases, with 12 bases spanning the gap. CDR3 nucleotides: TGTGCCAGCAGCCAAGATTTCCGGGCCGTTAATTCACCCCTCCACTTT. Translating it yields CASSQDFRAVNSPLHF.

The chain couples TRBV7-2 to TRBJ1-1; weak D call: TRBD1 (5 bases). The germline V and J ends were trimmed by 4 bases and 10 bases, with 10 bases remaining between them. CDR3 size: 11 residues. Germline V gives CDR1 SGHTA, CDR2 FQGNSA. The CDR3 DNA sequence: TGTGCCAGCAGCTGGGGGGTCGCAGCTTTCTTT. Its protein product is CASSWGVAAFF.

This chain joins TRBV6-5 and TRBJ1-5; weak D call: TRBD1 (6 bases). The germline V gene has CDR1 MNHEY and CDR2 SVGAGI. There are 14 residues in the CDR3. The V end lost 4 bases, the J end lost 6 bases, and 13 bases lay between the germline ends. CDR3 sequence reads: CASSSGQGFQPQHF. The DNA of the CDR3 is TGTGCCAGCAGTTCCGGGCAGGGGTTTCAGCCCCAGCATTTT.

The rearrangement joins TRBV11-3 to TRBJ1-3; no reliable D call. The CDR3 loop spans 15 amino acids. Looked up from germline, CDR1 is SGHNT and CDR2 is YENEEA. The germline V and J ends were trimmed by 3 bases and 0 bases, with 9 bases remaining between them. The CDR3 is CASSFGPNSGNTIYF. The CDR3 nucleotides read TGTGCCAGCAGCTTTGGGCCCAACTCTGGAAACACCATATATTTT.

V usage is TRBV29-1 and J usage is TRBJ1-2; D gene uncertain. CDR1 and CDR2 from the germline V gene are SQVTM and ANQGSEA. The CDR3 runs to 10 residues. Trimming shortened V by 7 bases and J by 8 bases, and 11 bases separated the two germline ends. The CDR3 nucleotides read TGCAGCGCCGAAAGGGCGGGCTACACCTTC. Its protein product is CSAERAGYTF.

This clone has just one count. J is TRBJ1-4 and V is TRBV5-4; weak D call: TRBD1 (5 bases). The CDR3 sequence is 14 residues long. Germline CDR1 SGHNT, CDR2 YYREEE (reference sequence). Between the trimmed V and J ends, which lost 4 bases and 8 bases, there was a span of 15 bases. Here the CDR3 DNA reads TGTGCCAGCAGCGGGTGGGGGGATCGGGAAAAACTGTTTTTT. This translates into CASSGWGDREKLFF.

CDR3 loop: CSVELGRGHYTF. The CDR3 DNA follows: TGCAGCGTTGAACTGGGACGGGGACACTACACCTTC. The chain links TRBV29-1 to TRBJ1-2, with D perhaps matching TRBD1 (6 bases). The ends were cut back, 2 bases at V and 10 bases at J, with 14 bases in the middle. CDR3 size: 12 residues. Germline V gene sequence: CDR1 SQVTM, CDR2 ANQGSEA.